This T cell receptor beta chain was profiled in a study of blood T cells in healthy people across ages. Alongside a J-beta primer mix, a sample-barcoded 5' primer served in a second PCR lasting 7 to 11 cycles. One entry per CDR3 protein results from TCRdb running MiXCR on the 5' RACE reads. The sample holds 790,000 or so distinct CDR3 sequences, roughly 50% seen once. There are 16 residues in the CDR3. Germline lookup yields CDR1 SGHTA and CDR2 FQGNSA. The TCR was taken from a man aged 40-49 years in good health. The J gene is TRBJ2-1, the V gene TRBV7-2; 9 bases map to TRBD2. The J call may be incorrect, as the DNA end agrees better with TRBJ2-7. The sample was blood. In DNA, the CDR3 is TGTGCCAGCAGCTTAGGGGCGGGAGGGCCGTACAATGAGCAGTACTTC. This codes for CASSLGAGGPYNEQYF.